Below are 9 T cell receptor beta chains sequenced from a single sample in a study of OX40 agonist ivuxolimab in advanced cancers. Profiling relied on immunoSEQ multiplex PCR, and the TCRdb table lists in-frame clones only, not all of them. The sample has roughly 24,000 clones; 80% to 85% are singletons. The specimen comprised CD4+ or CD8+ T cells sorted from blood, sampled in a trial of the OX40 agonist ivuxolimab. These receptors were taken from an adult with an advanced solid tumor such as melanoma, head and neck, liver or kidney cancer.

The CDR3 DNA reads TGCGCCAGCAGCCAAGATTTTCGCACAGATACGCAGTATTTT. As protein: CASSQDFRTDTQYF. The chain combines TRBV4-3 with TRBJ2-3; D is ambiguous. The CDR3 extends over 14 amino acids. Germline-derived CDR1 and CDR2 are LGHNA and YSLEER. V lost 0 bases, J lost 1 base, and 5 bases lay in between.

The chain uses TRBV10-2 and TRBJ2-1; TRBD2 matches 12 bases. CDR1 and CDR2 (germline): WSHSY, SAAADI. This CDR3 is built from 16 residues. V lost 6 bases, J lost 7 bases, and 10 bases stayed unmatched. The CDR3 loop is CASSDPTSGRRNEQFF. The DNA for the CDR3 is TGCGCCAGCAGCGATCCGACTAGCGGGAGACGTAATGAGCAGTTCTTC.

The chain is built from TRBV19 and TRBJ1-2; 9 bases agree with TRBD1. Germline V gene sequence: CDR1 LNHDA, CDR2 SQIVND (reference sequence). This CDR3 contains 16 residues. Trimming removed 5 bases from V and 7 bases from J; junction bases left unmatched: 14. The CDR3 DNA reads as TGTGCCAGTAGTTATGCGTCGGACAGGGGAAGTTTTGGCTACACCTTC. Its translation is CASSYASDRGSFGYTF. The whole variable domain, filled in from reference TRBV19 and TRBJ1-2, reads DGGITQSPKYLFRKEGQNVTLSCEQNLNHDAMYWYRQDPGQGLRLIYYSQIVNDFQKGDIAEGYSVSREKKESFPLTVTSAQKNPTAFYLCASSYASDRGSFGYTFGSGTRLTVV.

As for this clone: One end of the junction varies from germline; a read error may be responsible. The chain combines TRBV19 with TRBJ1-2; TRBD1 matches 7 bases. The length of the CDR3 is 13 residues. Germline lookup yields CDR1 LNHDA and CDR2 SQIVND (reference sequence). The CDR3 nucleotides read TGTGCCAGTAGTCTAGACAGGGTGAACGGCTACACCTTC. Translated, it gives CASSLDRVNGYTF.

The rearrangement links TRBV6-5 to TRBJ1-3; no clear D. Germline-derived CDR1 and CDR2 are MNHEY and SVGAGI. The V end was cut by 0 bases, the J end by 4 bases, with 10 bases between. The CDR3 is 15 amino acids. The DNA of the CDR3 is TGTGCCAGCAGTTACTCGAAAGGGCACGGAAACACCATATATTTT. Translation: CASSYSKGHGNTIYF.

The genes are TRBV20-1 and TRBJ1-2; tentatively, D is TRBD1 (6 bases). Germline CDR1 and CDR2: DFQATT and SNEGSKA (reference sequence). Trimming removed 0 bases from V and 8 bases from J, with 7 bases in between. The length of the CDR3 is 11 residues. The CDR3 DNA sequence: TGCAGTGCTAGAGATAGGGGGGGCTACACCTTC. Amino acid sequence: CSARDRGGYTF.

The V call is TRBV11-2, the J call TRBJ2-3, with 9 bases aligning to TRBD2. The CDR3 extends over 17 amino acids. Germline CDR1 SGHAT, CDR2 FQNNGV. With 5 bases clipped from V and 0 bases from J, the junction kept 9 bases outside the gene matches. This chain's CDR3 is CASSLDGREGSTDTQYF. CDR3 DNA: TGTGCCAGCAGCCTTGACGGGCGGGAGGGGAGCACAGATACGCAGTATTTT.

The chain's CDR3 is CASSFLQGDTGELFF. The CDR3 region has the DNA TGTGCCAGCAGCTTCTTACAGGGTGACACCGGGGAGCTGTTTTTT. The gene calls are TRBV7-8 and TRBJ2-2, with D perhaps matching TRBD1 (6 bases). V lost 3 bases and J lost 3, with 11 bases in between. This CDR3 region has 15 residues. The germline V gene encodes CDR1 SGHVS and CDR2 FQNEAQ.

The genes are TRBV14 and TRBJ1-5; D uncertain. Trimming pared 0 bases from V and 0 bases from J, leaving 0 bases between. Germline V lookup: CDR1 SGHDN, CDR2 FVKESK. The CDR3 length is 13 residues. CDR3 sequence reads: CASSQDSNQPQHF. DNA of the CDR3: TGTGCCAGCAGCCAAGATAGCAATCAGCCCCAGCATTTT.